Listed below are T cell receptor beta chains from one sample, sequenced in a study of cytomegalovirus exposure and HLA in healthy donors. The repertoire was sequenced with immunoSEQ multiplex PCR; TCRdb's copy has only in-frame clones and lacks some. The profile shows about 59,000 clones, 80% of them singletons. The sequenced material came from PBMCs. These receptors all come from a woman in her thirties or forties in good health and CMV-seronegative. Both conserved end residues are part of each CDR3. Fields, in order: J gene, clone size, D gene, V gene, CDR3 DNA, CDR3 protein. A D gene is named only where the DNA matches it firmly. The size field is filled for only some rows; it gives once, few, many or a size class.

>TRBJ1-3|.|.|TRBV10-3
TGTGCCATCCGGAGGGATCCGACTAGGGGTAGCTCTGGAAACACCATATATTTT
CAIRRDPTRGSSGNTIYF
>TRBJ2-1|.|TRBD1|TRBV6-1
TGTGCCAGCAGTGGGTCCGGGACAGGGCGCAATGAGCAGTTCTTC
CASSGSGTGRNEQFF
>TRBJ2-5|.|.|TRBV5-1
TGCGCCAGCAGCGAGCCTAGCCAAGAGACCCAGTACTTC
CASSEPSQETQYF
>TRBJ1-1|once|.|TRBV5-1
TGCGCCAGCAGCCCACAGGAGGGTAACACTGAAGCTTTCTTT
CASSPQEGNTEAFF
>TRBJ2-7|.|TRBD2|TRBV6-1
TGTGCCAGCAGTGAATCGGGGACTAGCCCCTTCTACGAGCAGTACTTC
CASSESGTSPFYEQYF
>TRBJ2-2|.|.|TRBV6-1
TGTGCCAGCAGTGATAGGGGGAGGAACACCGGGGAGCTGTTTTTT
CASSDRGRNTGELFF
>TRBJ2-1|.|TRBD2|TRBV4-1
TGCGCCAGCAGCCGCGGGGGAGTCGGTTACAATGAGCAGTTCTTC
CASSRGGVGYNEQFF
>TRBJ2-7|.|TRBD1|TRBV11-3
TGTGCCAGCAGCATTAGGGGGGGGGACAGGGGAGTATTGGGTCACTACGAGCAGTACTTC
CASSIRGGDRGVLGHYEQYF
>TRBJ1-4|.|.|TRBV27
TGTGCCAGCAGACAAACCACCAGGGGAACTAATGAAAAACTGTTTTTT
CASRQTTRGTNEKLFF
>TRBJ2-7|.|TRBD2|TRBV7-2
TGTGCCAGCAGCTTAGGCATTGGACTAGCGGGATCCTACGAGCAGTACTTC
CASSLGIGLAGSYEQYF
>TRBJ1-2|.|.|TRBV20-1
TGCAGTGGGTCGGACAGTCCGGGCTACACCTTC
CSGSDSPGYTF
>TRBJ2-1|.|.|TRBV6-1
TGTGCCAGCAGGGGCCGGGACTACAATGAGCAGTTCTTC
CASRGRDYNEQFF
>TRBJ1-4|.|.|TRBV29-1
TGCAGCGCAGTGGGGGCTCTTGCAACTAATGAAAAACTGTTTTTT
CSAVGALATNEKLFF
>TRBJ2-2|.|.|TRBV7-2
TGTGCCAGCAGCTCAGGCGCCGGGGAGCTGTTTTTT
CASSSGAGELFF
>TRBJ2-1|.|TRBD2|TRBV15
TGTGCCACCAGGAACTTAGCGGGAATCTGGAATGAGCAGTTCTTC
CATRNLAGIWNEQFF
>TRBJ1-2|.|.|TRBV28
TGTGCCAGCGTCACCCCTAACCCCGGGGATGTCTATGGCTACACCTTC
CASVTPNPGDVYGYTF
>TRBJ2-7|.|.|TRBV6-6
TGTGCCAGCAGTTACGAGGCATTCGGGGAGCAGTACTTC
CASSYEAFGEQYF
>TRBJ2-1|.|TRBD2|TRBV30
TGTGCCTGGAGGCGACTAGCGGGGGGTGAGCAGTTCTTC
CAWRRLAGGEQFF
>TRBJ2-5|.|.|TRBV25-1
TGTGCCAGCAGAGGAGGTGGTGAGACCCAGTACTTC
CASRGGGETQYF
>TRBJ2-1|.|TRBD1|TRBV7-2
TGTGCCAGCAGCTCCCCCCGGACAGGGACGGCCTACAATGAGCAGTTCTTC
CASSSPRTGTAYNEQFF
>TRBJ1-2|.|.|TRBV5-3
TGTGCCAGAAGCTTCGACAGATATGGCTACACCTTC
CARSFDRYGYTF
>TRBJ2-5|.|TRBD2|TRBV28
TGTGCCAGCAGGGCTAGCGGGAGAGGGGAGACCCAGTACTTC
CASRASGRGETQYF
>TRBJ2-5|few|.|TRBV7-2
TGTGCCAGCAGCTCGACAGGGAGGTTCGAGACCCAGTACTTC
CASSSTGRFETQYF
>TRBJ2-3|.|.|TRBV19
TGTGCCAGTAGCCCCTGGGTCGCGGATGGGGCCACAGATACGCAGTATTTT
CASSPWVADGATDTQYF
>TRBJ1-1|.|TRBD1|TRBV4-1
TGCGCCAGCAGCCAAGCCCCTACAGGGGGCACTGAAGCTTTCTTT
CASSQAPTGGTEAFF
>TRBJ2-3|.|.|TRBV7-2
TGTGCCAGCAGGGCTGGGGCAAGCACAGATACGCAGTATTTT
CASRAGASTDTQYF
>TRBJ2-1|.|.|TRBV28
TGTGCCAGCAGTTCCCCCAGCGGGCTCTACAATGAGCAGTTCTTC
CASSSPSGLYNEQFF
>TRBJ1-2|.|TRBD1|TRBV7-6
TGTGCCAGCAGCCCAGGACAGGGAAATAACTATGGCTACACCTTC
CASSPGQGNNYGYTF
>TRBJ2-2|once|.|TRBV27
TGTGCCAGCAGTTACCAAGGAGTCACCGGGGAGCTGTTTTTT
CASSYQGVTGELFF
>TRBJ2-1|.|.|TRBV9
TGTGCCAGCAGCGTAGATCAGATGACAATCAGGGGTTACAATGAGCAGTTCTTC
CASSVDQMTIRGYNEQFF
>TRBJ1-4|.|.|TRBV28
TGTGCCAGCAGTCCCCGTACTAATGAAAAACTGTTTTTT
CASSPRTNEKLFF
>TRBJ1-1|.|.|TRBV7-9
TGTGCCAGCAGCCCCCCAGGGAATATAGTCCTAGCTTTCTTT
CASSPPGNIVLAFF
>TRBJ1-1|once|TRBD1|TRBV29-1
TGCAGCGTAGCGACAGGGCCCATGAACACTGAAGCTTTCTTT
CSVATGPMNTEAFF
>TRBJ2-5|.|TRBD2|TRBV28
TGTGCCAGCAGGACTCTAGCGGAAGAGACCCAGTACTTC
CASRTLAEETQYF
>TRBJ2-7|.|TRBD1|TRBV19
TGTGCCAGTAGTATAGGATCGGGACAGGAGAGCTCCTACGAGCAGTACTTC
CASSIGSGQESSYEQYF
>TRBJ1-2|once|TRBD1|TRBV7-8
TGTGCCAGCAGCTTCGGGACAGACTATGGCTACACCTTC
CASSFGTDYGYTF
>TRBJ1-1|few|.|TRBV18
TGTGCCAGCTCACTTTCAACAGGTCCCAACACTGAAGCTTTCTTT
CASSLSTGPNTEAFF
>TRBJ2-1|.|TRBD1|TRBV15
TGTGCCACCAGCAGAACCCGGGACAGGGTTTACAATGAGCAGTTCTTC
CATSRTRDRVYNEQFF
>TRBJ1-1|.|.|TRBV18
TGTGCCAGCTCACCCCAAACTGAAGCTTTCTTT
CASSPQTEAFF
>TRBJ1-4|.|TRBD1|TRBV7-9
TGTGCCAGCAGCCCTAGGGGGCGAGTTGAAAAACTGTTTTTT
CASSPRGRVEKLFF
>TRBJ2-7|.|TRBD2|TRBV6-1
TGTGCCAGCAGGCCTAGCGGGAGTCTTTCCTACGAGCAGTACTTC
CASRPSGSLSYEQYF
>TRBJ1-2|.|.|TRBV7-6
TGTGCCAGCAGCCCCCTTCAGGTTCCCTATGGCTACACCTTC
CASSPLQVPYGYTF